This is a list of T cell receptor beta chains from one sample in a study of siplizumab effects on memory and regulatory T cells. Sequencing used immunoSEQ multiplex PCR; TCRdb keeps in-frame clones, though not all of them. Of roughly 100,000 clones listed, 80% to 95% are singletons. Sequencing was done on a sample of CD4+ T cells sorted from blood. All receptors come from a human donor in good health. CDR3s include the opening cysteine and the closing phenylalanine or tryptophan. The order of the fields is V gene, clone size, CDR3 length, J gene, D gene, CDR3 DNA, CDR3 protein. D genes are given only for firm matches. Clone size, where shown, is once, few, many, or a class for clones that have expanded.

>TRBV6-5|NA|13|TRBJ2-7|NA
TGTGCCAGCAGTGAAGCTCCCCAGTACGAGCAGTACTTC
CASSEAPQYEQYF
>TRBV2|few|14|TRBJ1-5|NA
TGTGCCAGCAGTGACTGGGGTGCACGTCAGCCCCAGCATTTT
CASSDWGARQPQHF
>TRBV18|NA|13|TRBJ1-5|NA
TGTGCCAGCTCACCAGGGGAGGGGCAGCCCCAGCATTTT
CASSPGEGQPQHF
>TRBV19|NA|12|TRBJ2-5|NA
TGTGCCAGTAGTATGGGCCAAGAGACCCAGTACTTC
CASSMGQETQYF
>TRBV5-5|NA|15|TRBJ2-2|NA
TGTGCCAGCAGCTGGTGGGCAGACGGATCCGGGGAGCTGTTTTTT
CASSWWADGSGELFF
>TRBV5-1|NA|15|TRBJ2-1|NA
TGCGCCAGCAGCTTGGAAGGGAATAGATACAATGAGCAGTTCTTC
CASSLEGNRYNEQFF
>TRBV11-2|NA|15|TRBJ2-1|TRBD2
TGTGCCAGCAGCTTAGAACTAGCGGGCGACAATGAGCAGTTCTTC
CASSLELAGDNEQFF
>TRBV7-2|NA|13|TRBJ1-6|NA
TGTGCCAGCAGCTTATTTGCGGCGGCACCCCTCCACTTT
CASSLFAAAPLHF
>TRBV9|NA|16|TRBJ2-1|TRBD2
TGTGCCAGCAGCGTAGAAGTCGGCGGGAGAATCAATGAGCAGTTCTTC
CASSVEVGGRINEQFF
>TRBV28|NA|15|TRBJ1-5|TRBD1
TGTGCCAGCAGAATTGACAGGGTCGGCAATCAGCCCCAGCATTTT
CASRIDRVGNQPQHF